The clone carrying this T cell receptor (beta chain) was seen many times. Its target is not known. Germline CDR1 is SGDLS and CDR2 is YYNGEE. J lost 5 bases, V lost 4 bases, and 8 bases had no gene match. This CDR3 has 15 amino acids. The sample belongs to a study of T-cell reconstitution after alpha-beta-depleted transplantation in children. Researchers prepared the TCRbeta library using unique molecular identifiers, the study reports. MiXCR, applied by TCRdb to the PCR reads, yields one record per CDR3 protein. The data hold 25,000 to 35,000 distinct CDR3 sequences, with about 7% observed a single time. Study-level findings and limits: The origin of alpha-beta T cells about two months after transplant was reportedly several hundred expanded graft clones. T-cell numbers and diversity one year post-transplant derived largely from freshly generated T cells. Day-60 TCRbeta diversity that was high in some patients was derived from surviving recipient T cells and thymic progenitors.

The TCR sequence derives from a child less than two years old who had a stem cell transplant for acute myeloid leukemia, so the T cells may come from the graft donor. This chain joins TRBV9 and TRBJ1-4; 7 nucleotides align to TRBD1. The material sequenced was peripheral blood, taken 60 days after TCRalphabeta/CD19-depleted stem cell transplant. CDR3 loop: CASSTTGTENEKLFF. The DNA for the CDR3 is TGTGCCAGCAGCACCACCGGGACAGAAAATGAAAAACTGTTTTTT.